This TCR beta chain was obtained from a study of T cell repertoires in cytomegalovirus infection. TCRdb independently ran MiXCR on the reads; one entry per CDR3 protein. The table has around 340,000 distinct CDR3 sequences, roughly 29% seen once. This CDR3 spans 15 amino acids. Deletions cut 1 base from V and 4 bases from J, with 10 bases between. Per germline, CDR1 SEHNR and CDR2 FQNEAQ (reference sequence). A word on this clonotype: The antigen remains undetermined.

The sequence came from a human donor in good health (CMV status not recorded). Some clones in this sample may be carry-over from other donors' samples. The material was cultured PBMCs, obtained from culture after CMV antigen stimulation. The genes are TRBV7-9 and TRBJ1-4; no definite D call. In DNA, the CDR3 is TGTGCCAGCAGCTTAGAGGCAGCCAGTAATGAAAAACTGTTTTTT. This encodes CASSLEAASNEKLFF.